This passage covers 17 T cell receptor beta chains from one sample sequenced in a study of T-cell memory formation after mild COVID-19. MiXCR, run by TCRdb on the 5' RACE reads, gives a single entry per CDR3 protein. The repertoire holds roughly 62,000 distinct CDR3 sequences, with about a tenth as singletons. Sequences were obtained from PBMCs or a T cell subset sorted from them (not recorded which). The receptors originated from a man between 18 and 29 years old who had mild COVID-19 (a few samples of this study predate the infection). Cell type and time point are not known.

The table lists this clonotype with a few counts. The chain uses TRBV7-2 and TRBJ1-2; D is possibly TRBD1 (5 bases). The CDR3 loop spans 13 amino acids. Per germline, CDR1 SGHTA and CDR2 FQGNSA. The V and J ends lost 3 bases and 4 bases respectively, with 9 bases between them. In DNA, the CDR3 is TGTGCCAGCAGCTTCCGGGACTTCTATGGCTACACCTTC. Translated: CASSFRDFYGYTF.

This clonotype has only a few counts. This chain's CDR3 is CASSLDRYTGELFF. In nucleotides, the CDR3 is TGTGCCAGCAGCTTGGACCGGTACACCGGGGAGCTGTTTTTT. The chain is built from TRBV5-6 and TRBJ2-2; D gene uncertain. The CDR3 is made up of 14 amino acids. Germline CDR1 SGHDT, CDR2 YYEEEE. V dropped 0 bases and J dropped 3 bases, with 6 bases sitting between them.

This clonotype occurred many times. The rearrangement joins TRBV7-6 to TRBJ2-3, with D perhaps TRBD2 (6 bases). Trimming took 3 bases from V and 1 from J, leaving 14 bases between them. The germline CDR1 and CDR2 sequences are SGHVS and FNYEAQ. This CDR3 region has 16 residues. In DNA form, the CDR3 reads TGTGCCAGCAGCTTTGGGGGAGCGGGCCGCACAGATACGCAGTATTTT. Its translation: CASSFGGAGRTDTQYF.

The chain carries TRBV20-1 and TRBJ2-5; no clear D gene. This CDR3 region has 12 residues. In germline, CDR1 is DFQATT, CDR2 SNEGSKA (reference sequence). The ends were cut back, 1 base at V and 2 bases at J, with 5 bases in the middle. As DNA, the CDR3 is TGCAGTGCTAGAGGGATTCAAGAGACCCAGTACTTC. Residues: CSARGIQETQYF.

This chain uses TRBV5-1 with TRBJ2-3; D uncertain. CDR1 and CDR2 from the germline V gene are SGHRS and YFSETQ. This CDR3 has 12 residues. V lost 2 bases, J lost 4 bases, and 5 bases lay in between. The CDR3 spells CASSFGPDTQYF. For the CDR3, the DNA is TGCGCCAGCAGCTTTGGTCCAGATACGCAGTATTTT.

CDR3 in amino acids: CASSLVTGLLSGANVLTF. CDR3 nucleotides: TGCGCCAGCAGCTTGGTGACAGGTTTACTTTCTGGGGCCAACGTCCTGACTTTC. The chain carries TRBV5-1 and TRBJ2-6, with TRBD1 as a possible D gene (6 bases). Germline CDR1 and CDR2: SGHRS and YFSETQ. This CDR3 has 18 residues. V lost 0 bases to trimming and J lost 1 base, with 14 bases between them. The full variable domain, its missing parts supplied by reference TRBV5-1 and TRBJ2-6, is KAGVTQTPRYLIKTRGQQVTLSCSPISGHRSVSWYQQTPGQGLQFLFEYFSETQRNKGNFPGRFSGRQFSNSRSEMNVSTLELGDSALYLCASSLVTGLLSGANVLTFGAGSRLTVL.

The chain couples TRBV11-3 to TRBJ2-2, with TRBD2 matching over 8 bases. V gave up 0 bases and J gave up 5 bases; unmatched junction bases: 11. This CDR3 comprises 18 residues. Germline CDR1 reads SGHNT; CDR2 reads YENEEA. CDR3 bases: TGTGCCAGCAGCTTAGACCCCGCCTCAGCGGGGGATACCGGGGAGCTGTTTTTT. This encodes CASSLDPASAGDTGELFF.

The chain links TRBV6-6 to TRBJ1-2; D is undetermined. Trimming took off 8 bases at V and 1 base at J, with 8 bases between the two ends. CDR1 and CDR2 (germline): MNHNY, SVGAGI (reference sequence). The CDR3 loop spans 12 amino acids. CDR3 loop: CASLVFNYGYTF. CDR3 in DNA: TGTGCCAGCTTGGTGTTTAACTATGGCTACACCTTC.

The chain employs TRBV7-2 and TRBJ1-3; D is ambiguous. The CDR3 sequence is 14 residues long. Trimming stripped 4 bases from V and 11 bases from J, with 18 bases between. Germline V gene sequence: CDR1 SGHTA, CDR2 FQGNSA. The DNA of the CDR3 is TGTGCCAGCAGCTCCCTACTTCAGGTGGGATCCATATATTTT. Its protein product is CASSSLLQVGSIYF.

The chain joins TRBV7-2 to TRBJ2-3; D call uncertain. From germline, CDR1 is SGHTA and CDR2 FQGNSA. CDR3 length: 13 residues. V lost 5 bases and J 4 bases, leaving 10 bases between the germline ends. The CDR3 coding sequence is TGTGCCAGCAGCATCTGGGTTGCAGATACGCAGTATTTT. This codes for CASSIWVADTQYF. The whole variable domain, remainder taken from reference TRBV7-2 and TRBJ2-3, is GAGVSQSPSNKVTEKGKDVELRCDPISGHTALYWYRQSLGQGLEFLIYFQGNSAPDKSGLPSDRFSAERTGGSVSTLTIQRTQQEDSAVYLCASSIWVADTQYFGPGTRLTVL.

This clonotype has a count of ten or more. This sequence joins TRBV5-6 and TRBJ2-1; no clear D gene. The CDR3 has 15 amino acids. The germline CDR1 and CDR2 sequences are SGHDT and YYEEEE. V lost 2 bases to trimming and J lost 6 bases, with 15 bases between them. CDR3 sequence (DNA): TGTGCCAGCAGCTTATCCCCCTTCCTGCCCAATGAGCAGTTCTTC. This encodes CASSLSPFLPNEQFF. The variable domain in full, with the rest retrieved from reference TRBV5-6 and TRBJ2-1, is DAGVTQSPTHLIKTRGQQVTLRCSPKSGHDTVSWYQQALGQGPQFIFQYYEEEERQRGNFPDRFSGHQFPNYSSELNVNALLLGDSALYLCASSLSPFLPNEQFFGPGTRLTVL.

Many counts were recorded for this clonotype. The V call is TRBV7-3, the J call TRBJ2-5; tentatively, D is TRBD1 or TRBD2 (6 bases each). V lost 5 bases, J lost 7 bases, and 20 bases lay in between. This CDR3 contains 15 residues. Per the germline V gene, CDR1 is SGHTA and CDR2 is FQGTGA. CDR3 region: CASSTQGGLAATQYF. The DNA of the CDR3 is TGTGCCAGCAGCACGCAAGGGGGATTAGCGGCGACCCAGTACTTC. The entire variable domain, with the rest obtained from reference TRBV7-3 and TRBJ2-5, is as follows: GAGVSQTPSNKVTEKGKYVELRCDPISGHTALYWYRQSLGQGPEFLIYFQGTGAADDSGLPNDRFFAVRPEGSVSTLKIQRTERGDSAVYLCASSTQGGLAATQYFGPGTRLLVL.

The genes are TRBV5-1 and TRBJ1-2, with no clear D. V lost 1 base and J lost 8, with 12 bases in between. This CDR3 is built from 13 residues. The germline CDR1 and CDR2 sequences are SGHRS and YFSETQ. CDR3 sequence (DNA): TGCGCCAGCAGCTTGAGAGAGCAGTCCGGCTACACCTTC. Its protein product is CASSLREQSGYTF.

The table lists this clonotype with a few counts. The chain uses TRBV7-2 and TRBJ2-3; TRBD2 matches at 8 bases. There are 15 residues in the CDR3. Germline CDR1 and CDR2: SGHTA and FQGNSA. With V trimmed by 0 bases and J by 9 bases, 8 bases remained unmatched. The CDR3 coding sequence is TGTGCCAGCAGCTTAGCTAGCGGGGTCCCGGGGACGCAGTATTTT. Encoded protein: CASSLASGVPGTQYF.

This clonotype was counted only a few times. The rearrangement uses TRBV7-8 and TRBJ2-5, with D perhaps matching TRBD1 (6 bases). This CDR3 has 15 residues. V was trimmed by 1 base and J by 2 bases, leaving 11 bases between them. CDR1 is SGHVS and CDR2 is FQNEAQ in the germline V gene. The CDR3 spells CASSLGRQAQETQYF. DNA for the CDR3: TGTGCCAGCAGCTTAGGGAGACAGGCACAAGAGACCCAGTACTTC. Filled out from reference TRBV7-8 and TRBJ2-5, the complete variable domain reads GAGVSQSPRYKVAKRGQDVALRCDPISGHVSLFWYQQALGQGPEFLTYFQNEAQLDKSGLPSDRFFAERPEGSVSTLKIQRTQQEDSAVYLCASSLGRQAQETQYFGPGTRLLVL.

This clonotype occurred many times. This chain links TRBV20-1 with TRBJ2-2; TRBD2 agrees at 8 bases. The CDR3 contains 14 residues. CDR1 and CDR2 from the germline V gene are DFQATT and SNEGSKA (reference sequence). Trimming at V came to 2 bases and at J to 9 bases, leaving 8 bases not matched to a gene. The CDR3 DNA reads TGCAGTGCTAGACCCTCATTTAGCGGGAGGGAGCTGTTTTTT. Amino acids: CSARPSFSGRELFF.

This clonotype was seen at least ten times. The CDR3 region has the DNA TGCGCCAGCAGCTCGGGACCTTACAATGAGCAGTTCTTC. This gives the protein CASSSGPYNEQFF. The chain combines TRBV5-1 with TRBJ2-1, with D perhaps matching TRBD1 or TRBD2 (5 bases each). Trimming took off 3 bases at V and 4 bases at J, with 8 bases between the two ends. This CDR3 has 13 amino acids. Germline V CDR1 and CDR2: SGHRS, YFSETQ.